One sample yielded the 27 T cell receptor beta chains listed below, sequenced in a study of T cell responses to AZD1222 COVID-19 vaccine. TCRdb's table, derived via immunoSEQ multiplex PCR, lists solely in-frame clones and lacks some. The repertoire holds about 130,000 clones, around 92% seen once, with roughly 3% in the top ten. This specimen was peripheral blood, taken 28 days after the second AZD1222 dose. The receptors stem from an adult who received the AZD1222 COVID-19 vaccine.

The rearrangement links TRBV5-5 to TRBJ2-1; tentatively, D is TRBD1 or TRBD2 (5 bases each). The CDR3 is made up of 15 amino acids. The germline CDR1 and CDR2 sequences are SGHKS and YYEKEE (reference sequence). Trimming removed 1 base from V and 4 bases from J, with 12 bases in between. In nucleotides, the CDR3 is TGTGCCAGCAGCTTGTGGCAGGGAGAATACAATGAGCAGTTCTTC. Its translation is CASSLWQGEYNEQFF. Full variable domain (missing parts from reference TRBV5-5 and TRBJ2-1): DAGVTQSPTHLIKTRGQQVTLRCSPISGHKSVSWYQQVLGQGPQFIFQYYEKEERGRGNFPDRFSARQFPNYSSELNVNALLLGDSALYLCASSLWQGEYNEQFFGPGTRLTVL.

The count of this clone is one. The genes are TRBV18 and TRBJ2-5, with 7 bases that match TRBD2. CDR3 length: 14 amino acids. CDR1 is KGHSH, CDR2 LQKENI, per germline. V shed 8 bases and J 2 bases; nucleotides not matched to a gene: 8. The CDR3 protein is CASTRGVQQETQYF. CDR3 coding DNA: TGTGCCAGCACCCGGGGGGTTCAACAAGAGACCCAGTACTTC.

This sequence joins TRBV7-9 and TRBJ2-1; 8 bases agree with TRBD1. The V segment lost 0 bases and the J segment 6 bases; nucleotides outside the gene matches: 1. There are 14 residues in the CDR3. In germline, CDR1 is SEHNR, CDR2 FQNEAQ (reference sequence). The CDR3 nucleotides read TGTGCCAGCAGCTTAGCACAGGGGGGCAATGAGCAGTTCTTC. Translated: CASSLAQGGNEQFF.

V usage is TRBV9 and J usage is TRBJ1-4, with 7 positions matching TRBD1. Looked up from germline, CDR1 is SGDLS and CDR2 is YYNGEE. The CDR3 runs 15 residues. V trimming: 3 bases; J trimming: 3 bases; junction bases outside the gene matches: 5. CDR3 nucleotide sequence: TGTGCCAGCAGCGGACAGGGAAGGGCTAATGAAAAACTGTTTTTT. Its translation: CASSGQGRANEKLFF.

The chain couples TRBV19 to TRBJ2-5; TRBD1 matches 7 bases. Per germline, CDR1 LNHDA and CDR2 SQIVND (reference sequence). The junction had 6 bases not matched to a gene; V was cut back by 4 bases and J by 13 bases. The CDR3 has 11 residues. CDR3 amino acids: CASSTDREWYF. CDR3 DNA: TGTGCCAGTAGTACAGACAGGGAGTGGTACTTC.

The rearrangement joins TRBV5-8 to TRBJ1-5; no definite D call. This CDR3 region has 11 residues. Germline loops: CDR1 SGHTS, CDR2 YDEGEE. V was pared by 1 base and J by 7 bases, with 3 bases between. CDR3: CASSLSQPQHF. CDR3 nucleotide sequence: TGTGCCAGCAGCTTGTCCCAGCCCCAGCATTTT.

The chain links TRBV27 to TRBJ2-7; 11 bases are shared with TRBD1. CDR1 is MNHEY, CDR2 SMNVEV, per germline (reference sequence). V was clipped by 8 bases and J by 6 bases; unmatched bases: 6. This CDR3 has 13 amino acids. CDR3 DNA: TGTGCCAGCGGCCGGGACAGGGGGAGCGAGCAGTACTTC. This sequence encodes CASGRDRGSEQYF.

The chain combines TRBV6-5 with TRBJ1-5; D is unclear. The germline CDR1 and CDR2 sequences are MNHEY and SVGAGI. The germline V and J ends were trimmed by 7 bases and 4 bases, with 11 bases remaining between them. This CDR3 has 13 residues. The CDR3 nucleotides are TGTGCCAGCAAATTCGGGAAGAATCAGCCCCAGCATTTT. Protein: CASKFGKNQPQHF.

In its sample, this clone was seen once. The chain recombines TRBV9 with TRBJ2-3; either TRBD1 or TRBD2 may fit D (6 bases each). Germline CDR1 and CDR2: SGDLS and YYNGEE. The ends were cut back, 0 bases at V and 0 bases at J, with 11 bases in the middle. This CDR3 spans 16 amino acids. Written as DNA, the CDR3 is TGTGCCAGCAGCGTAGGCGGGACACCTAGCACAGATACGCAGTATTTT. It translates to CASSVGGTPSTDTQYF. Drawing the rest from reference TRBV9 and TRBJ2-3, the complete variable domain is DSGVTQTPKHLITATGQRVTLRCSPRSGDLSVYWYQQSLDQGLQFLIQYYNGEERAKGNILERFSAQQFPDLHSELNLSSLELGDSALYFCASSVGGTPSTDTQYFGPGTRLTVL.

This clone was recorded once. The rearrangement links TRBV4-2 to TRBJ2-3, with TRBD2 as a possible D gene (6 bases). V was trimmed by 0 bases and J by 3 bases, leaving 10 bases between them. Germline CDR1 is LGHNA and CDR2 is YNFKEQ. The CDR3 contains 15 residues. Here the CDR3 DNA reads TGTGCCAGCAGCCAAGATGGCGGGGCAACAGATACGCAGTATTTT. Translation: CASSQDGGATDTQYF.

The chain joins TRBV6-5 to TRBJ2-3; 11 bases line up with TRBD2. V gave up 7 bases and J gave up 2 bases; unmatched junction bases: 5. The CDR3 is 15 residues long. Germline-derived CDR1 and CDR2 are MNHEY and SVGAGI. Here the CDR3 reads CASNLAGGTTDTQYF. Written as DNA, the CDR3 is TGTGCCAGCAATCTAGCGGGAGGCACCACAGATACGCAGTATTTT.

J is TRBJ2-1 and V is TRBV27; possibly TRBD2 for D (5 bases). V was clipped by 5 bases and J by 12 bases, with 14 bases between them. The CDR3 covers 12 residues. Germline values: CDR1 MNHEY, CDR2 SMNVEV (reference sequence). This chain's CDR3 is CASSLPGRWQFF. In DNA form, the CDR3 reads TGTGCCAGCAGTCTCCCGGGGAGATGGCAGTTCTTC.

The chain is built from TRBV28 and TRBJ1-3; D is ambiguous. Germline V gene sequence: CDR1 MDHEN, CDR2 SYDVKM. CDR3 length: 13 amino acids. The germline V and J ends were trimmed by 6 bases and 0 bases, with 6 bases remaining between them. CDR3 sequence: CASRSGSGNTIYF. The CDR3 nucleotides are TGTGCCAGCAGGTCCGGCTCTGGAAACACCATATATTTT.

The gene calls are TRBV7-9 and TRBJ1-3; D remains unclear. This CDR3 contains 14 residues. Germline assignment: CDR1 SEHNR and CDR2 FQNEAQ (reference sequence). V shed 5 bases and J shed 0 bases, with 8 bases lying between them. CDR3 region: CASSLSSSGNTIYF. The CDR3, as DNA: TGTGCCAGCAGCCTCAGTAGCTCTGGAAACACCATATATTTT. The full variable domain, rest sourced from reference TRBV7-9 and TRBJ1-3, is DTGVSQNPRHKITKRGQNVTFRCDPISEHNRLYWYRQTLGQGPEFLTYFQNEAQLEKSRLLSDRFSAERPKGSFSTLEIQRTEQGDSAMYLCASSLSSSGNTIYFGEGSWLTVV.

V gene TRBV9 combines with J gene TRBJ2-3; TRBD2 aligns across 12 bases. V shed 3 bases, J shed 5 bases, and the junction held 7 bases outside the gene matches. Germline CDR1 and CDR2: SGDLS and YYNGEE. This CDR3 region has 16 residues. The CDR3 DNA reads as TGTGCCAGCAGCGCCCCCCTAGCGGGAGGGGAAGATACGCAGTATTTT. Its translation is CASSAPLAGGEDTQYF.

The chain combines TRBV7-8 with TRBJ1-2; 9 nucleotides line up with TRBD1. The ends lost 6 bases at V and 5 bases at J; junction bases unmatched: 7. This CDR3 is 14 amino acids long. CDR1 and CDR2 (germline): SGHVS, FQNEAQ. The DNA for the CDR3 is TGTGCCAGCAGTCAGGACAGGGGAGGTTATGGCTACACCTTC. This translates into CASSQDRGGYGYTF.

This chain uses TRBV28 with TRBJ2-1; 12 nucleotides line up with TRBD2. V gave up 9 bases and J gave up 6 bases; unmatched junction bases: 3. CDR1 is MDHEN and CDR2 is SYDVKM in the germline V gene. This CDR3 is built from 13 residues. CDR3 in amino acids: CASGGLAGNEQFF. CDR3 nucleotides: TGTGCCAGTGGGGGACTAGCGGGCAATGAGCAGTTCTTC.

The CDR3 DNA follows: TGTGCCTGGAGTGCACATCTGACTGGATACAATGAGCAGTTCTTC. Encoded protein: CAWSAHLTGYNEQFF. V and J are TRBV30 and TRBJ2-1, with no clear D. CDR1 GTSNPN and CDR2 SVGIG come from the germline V gene (reference sequence). Trimming took 1 base from V and 4 from J, leaving 14 bases between them. CDR3 length: 15 amino acids.

The genes are TRBV4-2 and TRBJ1-5, with D possibly matching TRBD1 (6 bases). The germline V and J ends were trimmed by 3 bases and 0 bases, with 12 bases remaining between them. This CDR3 is built from 16 residues. Germline CDR1 reads LGHNA; CDR2 reads YNFKEQ. The CDR3 here is CASSQRAGASNQPQHF. The CDR3 DNA reads as TGTGCCAGCAGCCAGCGGGCAGGGGCTAGCAATCAGCCCCAGCATTTT.

The V gene is TRBV7-8, the J gene TRBJ2-1; D gene unclear. The length of the CDR3 is 15 residues. V lost 6 bases, J lost 2 bases, and 14 bases lay in between. CDR1 and CDR2 from the germline V gene are SGHVS and FQNEAQ. CDR3 DNA sequence: TGTGCCAGCAGACCCTCACCTCGGACCTACAATGAGCAGTTCTTC. Residues: CASRPSPRTYNEQFF.

This chain joins TRBV5-1 and TRBJ2-1; D may be TRBD1 (5 bases). CDR3 length: 15 residues. Germline V gives CDR1 SGHRS, CDR2 YFSETQ. V was clipped by 2 bases and J by 8 bases, with 17 bases between them. The CDR3 sequence: CASSLGVGWSYEQFF. The DNA of the CDR3 is TGCGCCAGCAGCTTAGGGGTCGGTTGGAGCTATGAGCAGTTCTTC. Combining the CDR3 with reference TRBV5-1 and TRBJ2-1 gives the whole variable domain KAGVTQTPRYLIKTRGQQVTLSCSPISGHRSVSWYQQTPGQGLQFLFEYFSETQRNKGNFPGRFSGRQFSNSRSEMNVSTLELGDSALYLCASSLGVGWSYEQFFGPGTRLTVL.

The CDR3 loop is CASSPKGIAGEQETQYF. Written as DNA, the CDR3 is TGTGCCAGCTCACCAAAAGGGATAGCGGGGGAACAAGAGACCCAGTACTTC. The genes are TRBV18 and TRBJ2-5, with TRBD2 identical over 9 bases. Germline V CDR1 and CDR2: KGHSH, LQKENI. V was clipped by 2 bases and J by 2 bases; unmatched bases: 9. The CDR3 is 17 residues long.

The chain combines TRBV5-4 with TRBJ2-7; TRBD2 is a possible D gene (6 bases). The CDR3 runs to 12 residues. Deletions cut 4 bases from V and 6 bases from J, with 11 bases between. Germline V lookup: CDR1 SGHNT, CDR2 YYREEE (reference sequence). The CDR3 spells CASSLGEVEQYF. CDR3 sequence (DNA): TGTGCCAGCAGCCTAGGGGAGGTCGAGCAGTACTTC.

The rearrangement links TRBV19 to TRBJ1-3; D is unresolved. Between the trimmed V and J ends, which lost 5 bases and 1 base, there was a span of 6 bases. CDR3 size: 13 residues. CDR1 and CDR2 (germline): LNHDA, SQIVND (reference sequence). The CDR3 sequence: CASSARSGNTIYF. In DNA, the CDR3 is TGTGCCAGTAGTGCGCGGTCTGGAAACACCATATATTTT.

This clone came up once. The chain uses TRBV5-6 and TRBJ2-7; D gene unclear. The CDR3 totals 15 residues. Germline CDR1 is SGHDT and CDR2 is YYEEEE. V was cut by 4 bases and J by 3 bases, with 17 bases left in between. CDR3 nucleotide sequence: TGTGCCAGCAGCAGGCCGGGTACCTTATACTACGAGCAGTACTTC. It specifies CASSRPGTLYYEQYF.

V gene TRBV6-5 combines with J gene TRBJ2-7; maybe TRBD2 (5 bases). This CDR3 is 13 amino acids long. The ends were cut back, 8 bases at V and 0 bases at J, with 11 bases in the middle. Germline V gives CDR1 MNHEY, CDR2 SVGAGI. The chain's CDR3 is CASGTRSSYEQYF. CDR3 DNA: TGTGCCAGCGGTACTAGAAGCTCCTACGAGCAGTACTTC.

The chain has TRBV6-2 or TRBV6-3 and TRBJ1-5; 9 bases map to TRBD1. The junction had 5 bases not matched to a gene; V was cut back by 4 bases and J by 7 bases. Germline V lookup: CDR1 MNHEY, CDR2 SVGEGT. The CDR3 contains 14 residues. The CDR3 DNA reads as TGTGCCAGCAGTTCCGGGACAGGGATACAGCCCCAGCATTTT. Its protein product is CASSSGTGIQPQHF.